This note documents a single T cell receptor (beta chain) sequence. The V end lost 3 bases, the J end lost 4 bases, and 15 bases lay between the germline ends. The CDR3 is made up of 15 amino acids. The germline gives CDR1 KGHSH, CDR2 LQKENI. Original handling: Scientists estimated how many nucleated cells there were by amplifying reference gene primers. Method: immunoSEQ multiplex PCR; TCRdb's copy keeps in-frame clones and lacks some. That table furnishes V, J and clone size, whereas the DNA furnished D and trimming. The table has under 70,000 clones, over 75% seen once. The sample is drawn from a study of blood T cell repertoires in COVID-19. As for the study in general: The samples span acute and convalescent COVID-19 from the United States, Italy and Spain. Sample material is recorded as cDNA or gDNA derived from T cells, B-cell-depleted T cells, or PBMCs.

The clonotype originates from a human donor with active COVID-19. The donor label of this sample is uncertain. The sample comprised peripheral blood. The genes are TRBV18 and TRBJ1-1; D is perhaps TRBD1 (5 bases). The CDR3 here is CASSPGGAEGTEAFF. The CDR3 nucleotides are TGTGCCAGCTCACCCGGAGGGGCGGAGGGCACTGAAGCTTTCTTT.